This TCR beta chain originates from a study of patients and donors after allogeneic stem cell transplantation. CDR1 MNHNS and CDR2 SASEGT come from the germline V gene. V lost 6 bases and J lost 12; bases outside the gene matches: 7. CDR3 size: 11 residues. TCRdb itself ran the RT-PCR reads through MiXCR, one entry per CDR3 protein. Counted here are about a million distinct CDR3 sequences, 15% to 20% occurring once; the ten biggest clones make up around 6%. The clonotype was recovered from a human donor who was either an allogeneic HSCT recipient or a stem cell or donor lymphocyte infusion donor (not recorded which). It is not recorded whose cells these are; they may come from a transplant donor. The specimen sequenced was blood, either unsorted or a sorted T cell fraction (not recorded which). The genes are TRBV6-1 and TRBJ1-1, with 7 bases fitting TRBD1. The CDR3 region has the DNA TGTGCCAGCAGACAGGGGACGAGGACTTTCTTT. This translates into CASRQGTRTFF.